A selection of T cell receptor beta chains follows, all from one sample in a study of blood T cell repertoires in COVID-19. Sequencing used immunoSEQ multiplex PCR; TCRdb keeps in-frame clones, though not all of them. Among 22,000 or so clones listed, approximately 91% were seen once. Sequencing input: peripheral blood. The receptors originated from a human donor in a cohort sampled during active COVID-19. The donor label of this sample is uncertain. CDR3s include the opening cysteine and the closing phenylalanine or tryptophan. Each record gives: D gene, V gene, clone size, CDR3 length, J gene, CDR3 DNA, CDR3 protein. A D gene is named only where the DNA matches it firmly. For some rows the clone size is stated as once, few or many, or as a class when expanded; others skip it.

>TRBD1|TRBV7-8|once|14|TRBJ1-5
TGTGCCAGCAGCAACCGGGACAGGACCGACGAAAAGCATTTT
CASSNRDRTDEKHF
>.|TRBV10-1|.|13|TRBJ2-5
TGCGCCAGCAGTGAGGGGGGGAGGGAGACCCAGTACTTC
CASSEGGRETQYF
>TRBD1|TRBV5-1|once|14|TRBJ1-1
TGCGCCAGCAGCTTCTCAACACAGGGGACTGAAGCTTTCTTT
CASSFSTQGTEAFF
>.|TRBV30|.|17|TRBJ1-3
TGTGCCTGGAGCCTCGTAATAGGGGTTTCTCATGGAAACACCATATATTTT
CAWSLVIGVSHGNTIYF
>TRBD2|TRBV7-2|.|16|TRBJ2-7
TGTGCCAGCAGCTTTAGGGTCACCGGGACTAGCCGGGAGCAGTACTTC
CASSFRVTGTSREQYF
>TRBD2|TRBV4-1|.|14|TRBJ2-5
TGCGCCAGCAGCCAAACGACTAGCGCAGAGACCCAGTACTTC
CASSQTTSAETQYF
>TRBD2|TRBV11-1|few|16|TRBJ2-3
TGTGCCAGCAGCTTACTAGCGGGAGGGCCAACAGATACGCAGTATTTT
CASSLLAGGPTDTQYF
>.|TRBV19|.|16|TRBJ1-6
TGTGCCAGTCGGATCCGGGAGAGCTCCTATAATTCACCCCTCCACTTT
CASRIRESSYNSPLHF
>.|TRBV5-1|.|15|TRBJ1-3
TGCGCCAGCAGCTTGGGTGGCCAGGGTGGAAACACCATATATTTT
CASSLGGQGGNTIYF
>TRBD1|TRBV7-9|once|13|TRBJ1-1
TGTGCCAGCAGCTCCCGACAGGGTTTGGGTGCTTTCTTT
CASSSRQGLGAFF
>TRBD2|TRBV28|.|16|TRBJ2-1
TGTGCCAGCAGCCGTTTAGCGGGAGTAGGAGTCAATGAGCAGTTCTTC
CASSRLAGVGVNEQFF
>TRBD2|TRBV24-1|.|17|TRBJ2-1
TGTGCCACCAGTGATTTAGGGTTAGCGGGGGCCCAAAATGAGCAGTTCTTC
CATSDLGLAGAQNEQFF
>TRBD1|TRBV7-9|.|13|TRBJ2-3
TGTGCCAACGACAGGGATAGCACAGATACGCAGTATTTT
CANDRDSTDTQYF
>.|TRBV5-1|.|15|TRBJ1-6
TGCGCCAGCAGCTTCGGGAGCTCCTATAATTCACCCCTCCACTTT
CASSFGSSYNSPLHF
>TRBD1|TRBV2|.|12|TRBJ2-5
TGTGCCAGCAGGACAGGGATGGAGACCCAGTACTTC
CASRTGMETQYF
>TRBD2|TRBV5-6|.|14|TRBJ2-7
TGTGCCAGCACCTTAAGCGGGAGAGTCTACGAGCAGTACTTC
CASTLSGRVYEQYF
>TRBD2|TRBV25-1|once|14|TRBJ2-1
TGTGCCAGCAGTGGGAGCGGGAGTTACAATGAGCAGTTCTTC
CASSGSGSYNEQFF
>TRBD2|TRBV18|once|16|TRBJ2-3
TGTGCCAGCTCATCCTCCCCTAGCAGCGGGGGAGATACGCAGTATTTT
CASSSSPSSGGDTQYF
>TRBD2|TRBV5-4|.|17|TRBJ2-1
TGTGCCAGCAGCTTGGGGGGGGGACTAGCGGGAAGCCATGAGCAGTTCTTC
CASSLGGGLAGSHEQFF
>.|TRBV30|.|15|TRBJ1-1
TGTGCCTGGAGCGCCAGGGGCTGGGGAACGACTGAAGCTTTCTTT
CAWSARGWGTTEAFF
>.|TRBV7-8|few|16|TRBJ2-5
TGTGCCAGCAGCTTAGTAGGCGGGATGGGCCAAGAGACCCAGTACTTC
CASSLVGGMGQETQYF
>TRBD1|TRBV28|.|15|TRBJ2-5
TGTGCCAGCAGTTCGAGAGGACAGGGTGAAGAGACCCAGTACTTC
CASSSRGQGEETQYF
>.|TRBV10-2|.|14|TRBJ1-6
TGCGCCAGCACATCCGGTCGAGGAGGTTCACCCCTCCACTTT
CASTSGRGGSPLHF
>.|TRBV19|.|15|TRBJ1-4
TGTGCCAGTAGTATGGCAGGGAGGCGTGATGAAAAACTGTTTTTT
CASSMAGRRDEKLFF
>.|TRBV18|.|16|TRBJ1-4
TGTGCCAGCTCACCATCGGGGGTTCCAACTAATGAAAAACTGTTTTTT
CASSPSGVPTNEKLFF